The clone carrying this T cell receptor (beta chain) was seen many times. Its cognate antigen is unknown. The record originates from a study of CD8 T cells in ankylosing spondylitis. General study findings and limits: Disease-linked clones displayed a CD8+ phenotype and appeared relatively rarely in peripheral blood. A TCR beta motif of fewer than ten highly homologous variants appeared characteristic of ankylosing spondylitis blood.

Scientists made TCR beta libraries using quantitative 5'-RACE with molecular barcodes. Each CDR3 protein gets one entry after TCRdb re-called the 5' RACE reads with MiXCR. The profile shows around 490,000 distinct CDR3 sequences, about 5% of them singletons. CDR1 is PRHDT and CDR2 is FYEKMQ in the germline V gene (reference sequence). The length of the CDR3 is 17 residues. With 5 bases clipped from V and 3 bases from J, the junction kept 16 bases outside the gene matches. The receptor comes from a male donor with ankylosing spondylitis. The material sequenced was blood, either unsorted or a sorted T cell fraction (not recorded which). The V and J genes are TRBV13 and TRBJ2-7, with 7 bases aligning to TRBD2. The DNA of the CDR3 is TGTGCCAGCAGCCCGAGCGCTCCGGGACTACCTAACTACGAGCAGTACTTC. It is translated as CASSPSAPGLPNYEQYF.